A selection of T cell receptor beta chains follows, all from one sample in a study of control samples from healthy donors and cancer patients. TCRdb's table, derived via immunoSEQ multiplex PCR, lists solely in-frame clones and lacks some. The data hold approximately 150,000 clones, with approximately 94% observed a single time. Sequencing was carried out using blood. The origin of the receptors is a woman aged 18-29 years in good health. Both conserved end residues are part of each CDR3. D genes are given only for firm matches. Expanded clones get a size class; other rows say once, few or many, or leave the size out.

v_call	clone_size	d_call	j_call	cdr3_nt	cdr3_aa
TRBV6-6	few	-	TRBJ2-7	TGTGCCAGCAGCTACGTGGGGACGGCGGGGTACGAGCAGTACTTC	CASSYVGTAGYEQYF
TRBV7-3	-	-	TRBJ2-1	TGTGCCAGCAGCTTAAACCCCCCCAATGAGCAGTTCTTC	CASSLNPPNEQFF
TRBV4-1	once	-	TRBJ1-5	TGCGCCAGCAGCCAAGTCGGTGGGACGCCCCGTATGGCCCAGCATTTT	CASSQVGGTPRMAQHF
TRBV28	once	-	TRBJ1-3	TGTGCCAGCAGTTTTTCCGGGGTGAACACCATATATTTT	CASSFSGVNTIYF
TRBV9	-	-	TRBJ1-2	TGTGCCAGCAGCGTAGACCCAGGCGCCCCATATGGCTACACCTTC	CASSVDPGAPYGYTF
TRBV5-1	-	-	TRBJ2-3	TGCGCCAGCAACCCCAGCTCCCAGGCAGATACGCAGTATTTT	CASNPSSQADTQYF
TRBV3-1/TRBV3-2	-	-	TRBJ2-6	TGTGCCAGCAGCCAAGACCTAAACTCTGGGGCCAACGTCCTGACTTTC	CASSQDLNSGANVLTF
TRBV11-3	-	-	TRBJ1-3	TGTGCCAGCGGACCCAGGACAGCCGGAAACACCATATATTTT	CASGPRTAGNTIYF
TRBV19	-	TRBD1	TRBJ1-5	TGTGCCAGTAGTACAGAGGGGGCCTATCAGCCCCAGCATTTT	CASSTEGAYQPQHF
TRBV4-1	-	-	TRBJ2-7	TGCGCCAGCAGCCAAGGAGACTTTACCTACGAGCAGTACTTC	CASSQGDFTYEQYF
TRBV13	-	-	TRBJ2-2	TGTACCAGCAGCCCCCCGGGCGGGGAGCTGTTTTTT	CTSSPPGGELFF
TRBV28	-	-	TRBJ1-4	TGTGCCAGCAGCACACCGACAACTAATGAAAAACTGTTTTTT	CASSTPTTNEKLFF
TRBV19	-	-	TRBJ2-1	TGTGCCAGTAGTCCGGGGGGCATCTCCTACAATGAGCAGTTCTTC	CASSPGGISYNEQFF
TRBV7-3	-	-	TRBJ2-2	TGTGCCAGCAGCTTAGAGGGTCGGGCCACCGGGGAGCTGTTTTTT	CASSLEGRATGELFF
TRBV14	-	-	TRBJ1-2	TGTGCCAGCAGCCCCCGGGGGTTGAGCTGGGGGAACTATGGCTACACCTTC	CASSPRGLSWGNYGYTF